The T cell receptor (beta chain) described here comes from a study of blood T cell repertoires in COVID-19. Study overall: The analysed material was cDNA or gDNA that came from T cells, B-cell-depleted T cells, or PBMCs.

Authors' data handling: For nucleated cells, counts were estimated from reference gene primer amplification. The assay was immunoSEQ multiplex PCR, and TCRdb's table has in-frame clones only and misses some. That table gives V, J and clone size, and the DNA gave D and trimming. The table shows 160,000 or so clones, with 78% occurring only once. CDR1 and CDR2 (germline): SGHVS, FQNEAQ. This CDR3 contains 15 residues. To note about this clone: At one end the junction does not follow the germline gene, possibly because of a read error.

This chain joins TRBV7-8 and TRBJ1-1; no reliable D call. The receptor was derived from a woman of 80 years or more with acute or convalescent COVID-19. Material: peripheral blood. The CDR3 region has the DNA TGTGCCAGCAGGTTAGGGCTAGAGGCGGGCACTGAAGCTTTCTTT. Its translation: CASRLGLEAGTEAFF. The whole variable domain, filled in from reference TRBV7-8 and TRBJ1-1, reads GAGVSQSPRYKVAKRGQDVALRCDPISGHVSLFWYQQALGQGPEFLTYFQNEAQLDKSGLPSDRFFAERPEGSVSTLKIQRTQQEDSAVYLCASRLGLEAGTEAFFGQGTRLTVV.